Following are 26 T cell receptor beta chains from one sample sequenced in a study of cytomegalovirus exposure and HLA in healthy donors (dated 2017 in TCRdb). The library was generated by the immunoSEQ multiplex PCR assay. TCRdb holds this immuneACCESS table with in-frame rearrangements only. Some clones are missing; in checked studies, unresolved V genes explain under half, and the rest has no known cause. The sample has about 110,000 clones on record, under 85% of them singletons. In total, the top ten clones hold roughly 3% of the sample. The source material was PBMCs. The receptors were gathered from a woman between 18 and 29 years old in good health and CMV-seronegative.

V and J are TRBV5-1 and TRBJ2-5; 8 bases fit TRBD2. J lost 2 bases, V lost 3 bases, and 6 bases had no gene match. Looked up from germline, CDR1 is SGHRS and CDR2 is YFSETQ. The CDR3 spans 15 residues. CDR3 amino acids: CASSSTAGVQETQYF. In nucleotides, the CDR3 is TGCGCCAGCAGCTCCACAGCGGGGGTTCAAGAGACCCAGTACTTC.

The chain combines TRBV6-5 with TRBJ1-6; 7 bases line up with TRBD1. CDR1 and CDR2 from the germline V gene are MNHEY and SVGAGI. The CDR3 extends over 14 amino acids. V lost 6 bases to trimming and J lost 9 bases; unmatched junction nucleotides: 8. This CDR3 is CASSPRQGSSPLHF. The CDR3 DNA reads as TGTGCCAGCAGCCCCCGACAGGGAAGTTCACCCCTCCACTTT.

The chain combines TRBV28 with TRBJ2-7; D is undetermined. The CDR3 covers 12 residues. The germline gives CDR1 MDHEN, CDR2 SYDVKM. V lost 4 bases, J lost 1 base, and 5 bases lay in between. The CDR3 is CASSSNSYEQYF. In DNA, the CDR3 is TGTGCCAGCAGTTCTAATTCCTACGAGCAGTACTTC.

V gene TRBV27 combines with J gene TRBJ2-1, with 9 bases aligning to TRBD2. This CDR3 contains 15 residues. The germline V gene encodes CDR1 MNHEY and CDR2 SMNVEV (reference sequence). The V gene end was trimmed by 8 bases and the J gene end by 5 bases; junction bases not matched to a gene: 10. The CDR3, as DNA: TGTGCCAGCCGAGGAGCTAGCGGGGCCGACAATGAGCAGTTCTTC. It specifies CASRGASGADNEQFF.

The rearrangement joins TRBV9 to TRBJ2-3; D ambiguous. CDR3 length equals 15 residues. Trimming removed 3 bases from V and 2 bases from J, with 13 bases in between. Germline-derived CDR1 and CDR2 are SGDLS and YYNGEE. CDR3 amino acids: CASSALSRHTDTQYF. In DNA, the CDR3 is TGTGCCAGCAGCGCTTTGTCGCGGCACACAGATACGCAGTATTTT.

In its sample, this clone was seen once. The J gene is TRBJ1-2, the V gene TRBV5-1; 8 nucleotides line up with TRBD1. Per germline, CDR1 SGHRS and CDR2 YFSETQ. This CDR3 comprises 14 residues. Trimming took 4 bases from V and 7 from J; bases not matched to a gene: 9. CDR3 coding DNA: TGCGCCAGCAGCCCGACAGGGGTGCGCTCTGGCTACACCTTC. It yields the protein CASSPTGVRSGYTF.

The rearrangement joins TRBV19 to TRBJ2-2; 7 positions agree with TRBD1. V shed 4 bases, J shed 4 bases, and the junction held 9 bases outside the gene matches. The germline gives CDR1 LNHDA, CDR2 SQIVND (reference sequence). This CDR3 is 16 amino acids long. The CDR3 DNA reads as TGTGCCAGTAGTACCCAAAGACAGGGTGGCACCGGGGAGCTGTTTTTT. Protein: CASSTQRQGGTGELFF.

Relative to its sample, this clone is medium-sized. V and J are TRBV6-1 and TRBJ2-1; 7 bases agree with TRBD1. CDR3 size: 13 residues. Looked up from germline, CDR1 is MNHNS and CDR2 is SASEGT. Germline trimming cut 7 bases from V and 5 bases from J; bases unmatched to any gene: 5. The CDR3, as DNA: TGTGCCAGCACCGGACAGGTTCACAATGAGCAGTTCTTC. Translation: CASTGQVHNEQFF.

The genes are TRBV5-1 and TRBJ2-3, with 9 bases fitting TRBD2. This CDR3 spans 15 amino acids. The V gene end was trimmed by 5 bases and the J gene end by 0 bases; junction bases not matched to a gene: 4. Germline V lookup: CDR1 SGHRS, CDR2 YFSETQ. The CDR3 DNA reads TGCGCCAGCAGGGTTAGCGGGGGTAGCACAGATACGCAGTATTTT. It codes for CASRVSGGSTDTQYF.

This rearrangement joins TRBV7-9 to TRBJ1-3; D not certain. V lost 0 bases and J lost 0, with 9 bases in between. CDR1 is SEHNR, CDR2 FQNEAQ, per germline (reference sequence). The CDR3 totals 16 residues. The CDR3 coding sequence is TGTGCCAGCAGCTTAGCGAGGAGTGACTCTGGAAACACCATATATTTT. It is translated as CASSLARSDSGNTIYF.

The rearrangement joins TRBV5-4 to TRBJ2-3, with TRBD1 matching 8 bases. The CDR3 runs to 14 residues. After removal of 7 bases from V and 5 bases from J, the junction contained 9 bases not matched to a gene. Germline CDR1 SGHNT, CDR2 YYREEE (reference sequence). CDR3 in amino acids: CASALTGALDTQYF. The CDR3 DNA sequence: TGTGCCAGCGCATTGACAGGGGCTTTAGATACGCAGTATTTT.

DNA of the CDR3: TGTGCCAGCAGCTTACGGGCCAGGGACTACTTCGGGGATACGCAGTATTTT. It codes for CASSLRARDYFGDTQYF. The chain employs TRBV7-3 and TRBJ2-3; 7 nucleotides align to TRBD2. V lost 2 bases to trimming and J lost 6 bases; unmatched junction nucleotides: 14. This CDR3 region has 17 residues. Germline V gives CDR1 SGHTA, CDR2 FQGTGA.

The CDR3 nucleotides read TGCGCCAGCAGCCCCGGTTCAGGGGTGGTAGAGACCCAGTACTTC. The encoded protein is CASSPGSGVVETQYF. The chain couples TRBV5-1 to TRBJ2-5; TRBD1 might be the D (6 bases). The CDR3 spans 15 residues. Per the germline V gene, CDR1 is SGHRS and CDR2 is YFSETQ. Trimming stripped 4 bases from V and 4 bases from J, with 17 bases between.

The chain has TRBV7-7 and TRBJ1-4; D is unclear. This CDR3 spans 14 amino acids. V lost 5 bases and J lost 6, with 13 bases in between. Looked up from germline, CDR1 is SSHAT and CDR2 is FNYEAQ (reference sequence). Here the CDR3 reads CASSPGGLYEKLFF. DNA of the CDR3: TGTGCCAGCAGCCCGGGAGGCCTCTATGAAAAACTGTTTTTT.

V and J are TRBV6-1 and TRBJ2-7; tentative D call: TRBD2 (5 bases). Germline CDR1 and CDR2: MNHNS and SASEGT. CDR3 length: 14 amino acids. The V end lost 7 bases, the J end lost 2 bases, and 15 bases lay between the germline ends. As DNA, the CDR3 is TGTGCCAGCAACCCCCGGGGATTAGCCTACGAGCAGTACTTC. Its translation: CASNPRGLAYEQYF.

CDR3 nucleotides: TGTGCCAGCAGTATCCCGGACAGGGCCAGACAAGAGACCCAGTACTTC. Encoded protein: CASSIPDRARQETQYF. This chain uses TRBV28 with TRBJ2-5, with 8 positions matching TRBD1. The CDR3 spans 16 residues. Trimming at V came to 5 bases and at J to 2 bases, leaving 10 bases not matched to a gene. Germline V gene data show CDR1 as MDHEN and CDR2 as SYDVKM.

The rearrangement joins TRBV6-5 to TRBJ1-2, with D perhaps TRBD1 (6 bases). The CDR3 consists of 16 residues. The V end was cut by 0 bases, the J end by 7 bases, with 18 bases between. Germline loops: CDR1 MNHEY, CDR2 SVGAGI. The CDR3 DNA reads TGTGCCAGCAGTTACTCGACGGGGGGCGCGATCGGTGGCTACACCTTC. Amino acids: CASSYSTGGAIGGYTF.

This chain links TRBV9 with TRBJ2-7, with a weak D call TRBD2 (6 bases). Germline assignment: CDR1 SGDLS and CDR2 YYNGEE. The CDR3 is made up of 15 amino acids. V was cut by 0 bases and J by 6 bases, with 16 bases left in between. The CDR3 region is CASSVDGTRNSEQYF. DNA for the CDR3: TGTGCCAGCAGCGTAGACGGGACTCGAAATTCCGAGCAGTACTTC.

The chain combines TRBV2 with TRBJ2-6; the match to TRBD1 covers 8 bases. The CDR3 extends over 19 amino acids. V shed 2 bases, J shed 0 bases, and the junction held 9 bases outside the gene matches. Germline CDR1 SNHLY, CDR2 FYNNEI. The CDR3 protein is CASSEIVQGAVSGANVLTF. CDR3 bases: TGTGCCAGCAGTGAAATAGTCCAGGGGGCTGTCTCTGGGGCCAACGTCCTGACTTTC.

CDR3 sequence: CASSPTTGSLNTEAFF. The CDR3 DNA sequence: TGTGCCAGCAGCCCTACGACAGGATCCTTGAACACTGAAGCTTTCTTT. This sequence joins TRBV5-4 and TRBJ1-1, with D perhaps TRBD1 (6 bases). The CDR3 length is 16 residues. Germline CDR1 and CDR2: SGHNT and YYREEE (reference sequence). V was pared by 4 bases and J by 0 bases, with 16 bases between.

V usage is TRBV28 and J usage is TRBJ1-5; no definite D call. The CDR3 loop spans 15 amino acids. The germline CDR1 and CDR2 sequences are MDHEN and SYDVKM. Trimming removed 2 bases at V and 3 bases at J, with 11 bases between. The CDR3 nucleotides read TGTGCCAGCAGTTTAAGTATGGCAGACAATCAGCCCCAGCATTTT. Its protein is CASSLSMADNQPQHF.

V and J are TRBV7-9 and TRBJ2-1, with 7 bases identical to TRBD2. This CDR3 is 14 amino acids long. CDR1 SEHNR and CDR2 FQNEAQ come from the germline V gene (reference sequence). The V gene end was trimmed by 4 bases and the J gene end by 7 bases; junction bases not matched to a gene: 7. CDR3 residues: CASSSSGGTNEQFF. Written as DNA, the CDR3 is TGTGCCAGCAGCTCTTCGGGGGGAACAAATGAGCAGTTCTTC.

This chain uses TRBV7-9 with TRBJ2-7; TRBD2 matches at 11 bases. CDR3 length: 15 residues. V was pared by 4 bases and J by 7 bases, with 9 bases of the junction left unmatched. Germline CDR1 SEHNR, CDR2 FQNEAQ (reference sequence). The CDR3 region is CASSSSSGGTGEQYF. CDR3 coding DNA: TGTGCCAGCAGCTCCTCTAGCGGGGGGACTGGTGAGCAGTACTTC.

The chain uses TRBV7-9 and TRBJ1-2, with 11 bases matching TRBD1. The germline CDR1 and CDR2 sequences are SEHNR and FQNEAQ (reference sequence). The CDR3 is 14 amino acids. V trimming: 5 bases; J trimming: 3 bases; junction bases outside the gene matches: 2. The CDR3 nucleotides read TGTGCCAGCAGCGGGGACAGGGGGGACTATGGCTACACCTTC. Its translation is CASSGDRGDYGYTF.

The chain couples TRBV7-8 to TRBJ2-7; 7 bases map to TRBD1. Germline CDR1 SGHVS, CDR2 FQNEAQ. Trimming cost V 11 bases and J 2 bases; bases outside gene matches: 9. The CDR3 has 13 amino acids. CDR3 loop: CAGSTGQAYEQYF. The CDR3 bases are TGTGCCGGTTCGACAGGGCAAGCCTACGAGCAGTACTTC.

The chain joins TRBV6-5 to TRBJ1-2; 8 bases agree with TRBD1. After removal of 6 bases from V and 2 bases from J, the junction contained 5 bases not matched to a gene. CDR3 length: 14 amino acids. Per germline, CDR1 MNHEY and CDR2 SVGAGI. The CDR3 bases are TGTGCCAGCAGACGCCGACAGGGGAACTATGGCTACACCTTC. It codes for CASRRRQGNYGYTF.